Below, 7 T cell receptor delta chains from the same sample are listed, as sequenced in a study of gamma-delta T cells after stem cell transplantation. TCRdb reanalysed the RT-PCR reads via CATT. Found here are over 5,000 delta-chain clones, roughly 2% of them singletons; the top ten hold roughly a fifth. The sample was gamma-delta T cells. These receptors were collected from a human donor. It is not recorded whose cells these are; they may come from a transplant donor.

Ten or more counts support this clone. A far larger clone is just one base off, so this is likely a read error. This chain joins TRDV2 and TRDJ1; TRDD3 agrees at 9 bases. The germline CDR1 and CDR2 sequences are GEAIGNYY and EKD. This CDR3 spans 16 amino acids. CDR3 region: CARDNLGDPPTDKLIF. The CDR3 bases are TGTGCCCGTGACAATCTGGGGGATCCACCGACCGATAAACTCATCTTT.

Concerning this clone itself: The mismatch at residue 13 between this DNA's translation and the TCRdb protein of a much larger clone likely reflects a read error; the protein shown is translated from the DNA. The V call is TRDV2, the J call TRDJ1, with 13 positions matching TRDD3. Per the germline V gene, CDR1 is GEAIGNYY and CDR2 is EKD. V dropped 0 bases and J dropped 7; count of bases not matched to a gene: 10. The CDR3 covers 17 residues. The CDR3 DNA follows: TGTGCCTGTGACACCGTCACTGGGGGATACGAAGCCGGTAAACTCATCTTT. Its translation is CACDTVTGGYEAGKLIF.

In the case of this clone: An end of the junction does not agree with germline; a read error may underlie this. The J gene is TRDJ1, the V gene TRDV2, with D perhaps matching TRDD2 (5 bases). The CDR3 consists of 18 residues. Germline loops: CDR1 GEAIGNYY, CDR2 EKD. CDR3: CARDTVLEALRYTDKLIF. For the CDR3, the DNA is TGTGCCCGTGACACAGTTCTGGAGGCCCTTCGATACACCGATAAACTCATCTTT.

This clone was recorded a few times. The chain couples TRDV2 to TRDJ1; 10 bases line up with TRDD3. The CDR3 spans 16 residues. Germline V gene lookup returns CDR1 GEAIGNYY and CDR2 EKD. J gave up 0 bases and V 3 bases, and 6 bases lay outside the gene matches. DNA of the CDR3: TGTGCCTGTGACGCCTTGGGGGATACCGACACCGATAAACTCATCTTT. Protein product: CACDALGDTDTDKLIF.

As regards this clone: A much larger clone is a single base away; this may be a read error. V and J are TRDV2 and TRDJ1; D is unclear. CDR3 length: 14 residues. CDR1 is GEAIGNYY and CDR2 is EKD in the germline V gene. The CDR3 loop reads CARDTLEDTDKLIF. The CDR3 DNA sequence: TGTGCCCGTGACACGTTGGAGGACACCGATAAACTCATCTTT.

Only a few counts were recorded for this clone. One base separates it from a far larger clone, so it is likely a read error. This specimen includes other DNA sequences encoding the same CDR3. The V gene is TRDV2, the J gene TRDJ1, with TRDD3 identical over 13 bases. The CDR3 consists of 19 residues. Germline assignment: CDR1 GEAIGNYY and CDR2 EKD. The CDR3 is CACDTVPVLGDTEADKLIF. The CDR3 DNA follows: TGTGCCTGTGACACCGTGCCCGTACTGGGGGATACGGAGGCCGATAAGCTCATCTTT.

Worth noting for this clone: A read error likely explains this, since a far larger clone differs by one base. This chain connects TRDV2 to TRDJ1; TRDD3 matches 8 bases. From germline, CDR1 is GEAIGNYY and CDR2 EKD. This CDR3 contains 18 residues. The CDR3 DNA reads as TGTGCCCGTGACACTGTCTACTGGGGGTCCAAGTACACCGATAAACTCATCTTT. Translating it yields CARDTVYWGSKYTDKLIF.